This passage covers 27 T cell receptor beta chains from one sample sequenced in a study of response to subunit inactivated influenza vaccine. TCRdb processed the RT-PCR reads anew with MiXCR; each CDR3 protein has one entry. The table includes about 520,000 distinct CDR3 sequences, about 25% detected once. This specimen was CD4+ T cells sorted from PBMCs, taken about 5 days after vaccination. The receptors were gathered from a man aged 50-60 years who received an inactivated influenza vaccine.

The chain recombines TRBV20-1 with TRBJ1-5, with TRBD1 identical over 9 bases. Germline V gene lookup returns CDR1 DFQATT and CDR2 SNEGSKA (reference sequence). This CDR3 is built from 12 residues. J gave up 7 bases and V 6 bases, and 4 bases lay outside the gene matches. Written as DNA, the CDR3 is TGCAGTGCAAAACAGGGGGCACAGCCCCAGCATTTT. Its translation is CSAKQGAQPQHF.

V gene TRBV7-2 combines with J gene TRBJ2-7; tentative D call: TRBD1 (6 bases). V shed 6 bases and J shed 0 bases, with 12 bases lying between them. Germline V gives CDR1 SGHTA, CDR2 FQGNSA. CDR3 size: 14 residues. DNA for the CDR3: TGTGCCAGCAGGGCAGGGGAAACCTCCTACGAGCAGTACTTC. Amino acids: CASRAGETSYEQYF.

This clonotype was recorded many times. CDR3 sequence: CASSLATGSTQNIQYF. The CDR3 nucleotides are TGCGCCAGCAGCTTGGCCACAGGGAGCACCCAAAACATTCAGTACTTC. This chain links TRBV5-1 with TRBJ2-4; TRBD1 is a possible D gene (6 bases). V lost 0 bases to trimming and J lost 5 bases, with 15 bases between them. Germline V gene data show CDR1 as SGHRS and CDR2 as YFSETQ. The CDR3 spans 16 residues.

The chain carries TRBV5-1 and TRBJ2-2; 7 nucleotides match TRBD1. V was pared by 4 bases and J by 1 base, with 4 bases of the junction left unmatched. The V gene's germline CDR1 is SGHRS and CDR2 YFSETQ. The length of the CDR3 is 15 residues. CDR3 DNA sequence: TGCGCCAGCAGCCCGGGACAGATGAACACCGGGGAGCTGTTTTTT. Residues: CASSPGQMNTGELFF. Full variable domain (outside the CDR3, taken from reference TRBV5-1 and TRBJ2-2): KAGVTQTPRYLIKTRGQQVTLSCSPISGHRSVSWYQQTPGQGLQFLFEYFSETQRNKGNFPGRFSGRQFSNSRSEMNVSTLELGDSALYLCASSPGQMNTGELFFGEGSRLTVL.

This clonotype was seen a handful of times. The chain recombines TRBV7-3 with TRBJ2-2; 10 positions agree with TRBD2. The CDR3 is 18 residues long. With V trimmed by 5 bases and J by 5 bases, 14 bases remained unmatched. Germline V gene lookup returns CDR1 SGHTA and CDR2 FQGTGA. CDR3: CASSPFLLAGKETGELFF. The CDR3 bases are TGTGCCAGCAGCCCCTTTTTACTAGCGGGAAAGGAAACCGGGGAGCTGTTTTTT.

This clonotype was picked up a small number of times. CDR3 bases: TGTGCCAGCAATGTAGGGGGGGGGCCCGATACGCAGTATTTT. This gives the protein CASNVGGGPDTQYF. The chain uses TRBV12-3 or TRBV12-4 and TRBJ2-3, with D perhaps matching TRBD2 (7 bases). Trimming took 7 bases from V and 6 from J, leaving 17 bases between them. The length of the CDR3 is 14 residues.

This sequence joins TRBV10-3 and TRBJ2-1; a weak D match, TRBD1 (6 bases). Germline values: CDR1 ENHRY, CDR2 SYGVKD. This CDR3 region has 14 residues. V was trimmed by 10 bases and J by 4 bases, leaving 17 bases between them. CDR3 in DNA: TGTGCCAGTAAAGGACAGACACAATACAATGAGCAGTTCTTC. It specifies CASKGQTQYNEQFF.

This clonotype was detected a few times. The chain combines TRBV20-1 with TRBJ2-2; 10 nucleotides line up with TRBD1. Per germline, CDR1 DFQATT and CDR2 SNEGSKA (reference sequence). CDR3 length: 14 residues. Unmatched junction bases numbered 5, after V lost 5 bases and J lost 5 bases. In DNA, the CDR3 is TGCAGTGCTGCCCGACAGGGGGCAACCGGGGAGCTGTTTTTT. As protein: CSAARQGATGELFF.

The chain carries TRBV4-1 and TRBJ2-5, with D possibly being TRBD2 (6 bases). The CDR3 is 17 residues long. Germline CDR1 is MGHRA and CDR2 is YSYEKL. V shed 0 bases and J shed 1 base, with 15 bases lying between them. The DNA of the CDR3 is TGCGCCAGCAGCCAAGATCTTTTGCGGGGTTCCCAAGAGACCCAGTACTTC. Amino acids: CASSQDLLRGSQETQYF.

This clonotype was counted only a few times. This CDR3 is CASSSSFLQYF. In DNA form, the CDR3 reads TGTGCCAGCAGCTCCTCATTCTTGCAGTATTTT. The rearrangement joins TRBV7-2 to TRBJ2-3; D not resolved. CDR3 length: 11 amino acids. In germline, CDR1 is SGHTA, CDR2 FQGNSA. V lost 4 bases and J 11 bases, leaving 10 bases between the germline ends.

This clonotype was counted between two and nine times. This chain uses TRBV14 with TRBJ2-1; TRBD2 agrees at 8 bases. With V trimmed by 6 bases and J by 10 bases, 5 bases remained unmatched. This CDR3 spans 12 amino acids. The germline V gene encodes CDR1 SGHDN and CDR2 FVKESK. The CDR3 loop reads CASSSSGREQFF. The CDR3 region has the DNA TGTGCCAGCAGTTCCAGCGGGAGAGAGCAGTTCTTC.

The chain joins TRBV5-1 to TRBJ2-1; D perhaps matches TRBD2 (5 bases). The CDR3 consists of 14 residues. Trimming pared 1 base from V and 5 bases from J, leaving 10 bases between. Looked up from germline, CDR1 is SGHRS and CDR2 is YFSETQ. CDR3 bases: TGCGCCAGCAGCTTGTTTACTAGTAACAATGAGCAGTTCTTC. The encoded protein is CASSLFTSNNEQFF.

This clonotype was seen once. The gene calls are TRBV9 and TRBJ2-3; no definite D call. V was trimmed by 0 bases and J by 2 bases, leaving 13 bases between them. The germline V gene has CDR1 SGDLS and CDR2 YYNGEE. This CDR3 has 16 amino acids. DNA for the CDR3: TGTGCCAGCAGCGTAGGGCCCAACGGTGCCACAGATACGCAGTATTTT. Its protein product is CASSVGPNGATDTQYF.

Worth noting for this clonotype: A much larger clone lies a single base off, so this may be a read error. The rearrangement joins TRBV3-1 to TRBJ2-4; D gene ambiguous. The length of the CDR3 is 15 residues. The ends were cut back, 7 bases at V and 1 base at J, with 14 bases in the middle. From germline, CDR1 is LGHDT and CDR2 YNNKEL (reference sequence). CDR3 coding DNA: TGTGCCAGCACCCTGAGCGTCGGGGCCAAAAACATTCAGTACTTC. It codes for CASTLSVGAKNIQYF.

This clonotype turned up a few times. The V and J genes are TRBV7-9 and TRBJ2-1, with TRBD2 as a possible D gene (5 bases). Germline V gene lookup returns CDR1 SEHNR and CDR2 FQNEAQ (reference sequence). V was clipped by 3 bases and J by 3 bases, with 15 bases between them. There are 16 residues in the CDR3. CDR3 coding DNA: TGTGCCAGCAGCTTGCGACTAAAGGAGAACTACAATGAGCAGTTCTTC. Amino acids: CASSLRLKENYNEQFF.

This clonotype came up a few times. CDR3 nucleotide sequence: TGTGCCAGCGCCGGGACAGGAGCAAGCAATCAGCCCCAGCATTTT. Encoded protein: CASAGTGASNQPQHF. The J gene is TRBJ1-5, the V gene TRBV2, with 8 bases fitting TRBD1. The CDR3 extends over 15 amino acids. V was pared by 8 bases and J by 1 base, with 7 bases of the junction left unmatched. Germline assignment: CDR1 SNHLY and CDR2 FYNNEI.

There are a few counts of this clonotype. This chain connects TRBV6-1 to TRBJ2-1; D is possibly TRBD2 (5 bases). CDR3 size: 11 residues. Looked up from germline, CDR1 is MNHNS and CDR2 is SASEGT. V lost 8 bases and J 9 bases, leaving 11 bases between the germline ends. CDR3 nucleotide sequence: TGTGCCAGCCCCGGGGTGGCTGAGCAGTTCTTC. Translating it yields CASPGVAEQFF.

The chain links TRBV21-1 to TRBJ2-4; the D segment call TRBD2 is taken from the table without a DNA check. TRBV21-1 is listed as a pseudogene. CDR3 size: 14 residues. In DNA, the CDR3 is TGTGCCAATCTAGGGCATGCAGCCAAAAACATTCAGTACTTC. As protein: CANLGHAAKNIQYF.

This clonotype was counted ten times or more. The chain joins TRBV20-1 to TRBJ1-1; TRBD1 matches at 7 bases. The CDR3 is 13 amino acids. Unmatched junction bases numbered 5, after V lost 5 bases and J lost 2 bases. Germline V CDR1 and CDR2: DFQATT, SNEGSKA (reference sequence). The CDR3 bases are TGCAGTGCTGAGGACAGGTCAAACACTGAAGCTTTCTTT. Its protein is CSAEDRSNTEAFF.

This sequence joins TRBV18 and TRBJ1-1, with D possibly matching TRBD1 (5 bases). There are 13 residues in the CDR3. The germline CDR1 and CDR2 sequences are KGHSH and LQKENI. V lost 2 bases and J 4 bases, leaving 8 bases between the germline ends. CDR3 sequence (DNA): TGTGCCAGCTCACCAAAGGGACGCACTGAAGCTTTCTTT. Translated: CASSPKGRTEAFF. Full variable domain (remainder filled in from reference TRBV18 and TRBJ1-1): NAGVMQNPRHLVRRRGQEARLRCSPMKGHSHVYWYRQLPEEGLKFMVYLQKENIIDESGMPKERFSAEFPKEGPSILRIQQVVRGDSAAYFCASSPKGRTEAFFGQGTRLTVV.

The V and J genes are TRBV19 and TRBJ2-5; a possible D gene is TRBD1 (6 bases). The CDR3 spans 15 residues. Germline V gene data show CDR1 as LNHDA and CDR2 as SQIVND (reference sequence). The ends were cut back, 4 bases at V and 9 bases at J, with 21 bases in the middle. DNA of the CDR3: TGTGCCAGTAGTACTGGACAAATTTCCCAGGGGTCCCAGTACTTC. Its protein is CASSTGQISQGSQYF.

The chain uses TRBV7-2 and TRBJ2-6, with 12 bases fitting TRBD1. Per the germline V gene, CDR1 is SGHTA and CDR2 is FQGNSA. This CDR3 is built from 17 residues. The V segment lost 5 bases and the J segment 0 bases; nucleotides outside the gene matches: 2. Here the CDR3 reads CASSQGQGASGANVLTF. DNA of the CDR3: TGTGCCAGCAGCCAGGGACAGGGGGCCTCTGGGGCCAACGTCCTGACTTTC.

The chain combines TRBV25-1 with TRBJ1-6; 11 nucleotides agree with TRBD1. CDR1 is MGHDK, CDR2 SYGVNS, per germline. The CDR3 runs to 15 residues. Trimming removed 5 bases from V and 9 bases from J; junction bases left unmatched: 6. CDR3 in amino acids: CASSSGTGGRSPLHF. The CDR3 DNA reads TGTGCCAGCAGTTCCGGGACAGGGGGTCGTTCACCCCTCCACTTT.

This clonotype was recorded at least ten times. The chain couples TRBV7-2 to TRBJ2-1; 10 bases are shared with TRBD2. The CDR3 covers 15 residues. Looked up from germline, CDR1 is SGHTA and CDR2 is FQGNSA. The V segment lost 5 bases and the J segment 1 base; nucleotides outside the gene matches: 2. The CDR3 is CASSPTSGSYNEQFF. CDR3 DNA sequence: TGTGCCAGCAGCCCGACTAGCGGGTCCTACAATGAGCAGTTCTTC.

This rearrangement joins TRBV12-3 or TRBV12-4 to TRBJ1-1; D call uncertain. The V end lost 4 bases, the J end lost 5 bases, and 8 bases lay between the germline ends. The CDR3 sequence is 12 residues long. CDR3 amino acids: CASSSYGTEAFF. Here the CDR3 DNA reads TGTGCCAGCAGTTCCTACGGGACTGAAGCTTTCTTT.

The gene calls are TRBV12-3 or TRBV12-4 and TRBJ1-6, with no clear D. Deletions cut 1 base from V and 16 bases from J, with 17 bases between. The CDR3 has 14 residues. The CDR3 loop is CASSLGQIEGDLHF. DNA for the CDR3: TGTGCCAGCAGTTTAGGGCAGATTGAGGGCGATCTCCACTTT.

There are a few counts of this clonotype. The rearrangement joins TRBV5-5 to TRBJ1-4; 7 nucleotides line up with TRBD1. The CDR3 contains 15 residues. The trim removed 1 base at V and 4 bases at J, leaving 4 bases unmatched. Germline V gene sequence: CDR1 SGHKS, CDR2 YYEKEE (reference sequence). CDR3 nucleotides: TGTGCCAGCAGCTTGAAGGGGGCCTTTAATGAAAAACTGTTTTTT. Translating gives CASSLKGAFNEKLFF.